The 25 T cell receptor beta chains below all came from one sample that was sequenced in a study of OX40 agonist ivuxolimab in advanced cancers. This table comes from immunoSEQ multiplex PCR, and its TCRdb copy is limited to in-frame clones, with some not included. This sample has around 95,000 clones, with around nine tenths found just once. The input for sequencing was CD4+ or CD8+ T cells sorted from blood, taken in a trial of the OX40 agonist ivuxolimab. The receptors here all came from an adult with an advanced solid tumor such as melanoma, head and neck, liver or kidney cancer.

The chain has TRBV5-1 and TRBJ1-3, with TRBD1 identical over 7 bases. The CDR3 consists of 16 residues. Germline-derived CDR1 and CDR2 are SGHRS and YFSETQ. Trimming at V came to 0 bases and at J to 0 bases, leaving 3 bases not matched to a gene. For the CDR3, the DNA is TGCGCCAGCAGCTTGGGGGGACAGATCTCTGGAAACACCATATATTTT. Translation gives CASSLGGQISGNTIYF.

The chain combines TRBV19 with TRBJ1-5; the match to TRBD1 covers 10 bases. The germline CDR1 and CDR2 sequences are LNHDA and SQIVND (reference sequence). The CDR3 totals 13 residues. The CDR3 region has the DNA TGTGGGGGATCGACAGGGGGCACTCAGCCCCAGCATTTT. Its translation: CGGSTGGTQPQHF.

The rearrangement joins TRBV29-1 to TRBJ2-7, with D possibly being TRBD2 (6 bases). The CDR3 has 14 amino acids. The V gene's germline CDR1 is SQVTM and CDR2 ANQGSEA. V was shortened by 6 bases and J by 6 bases, with 21 bases between the two germline ends. CDR3 nucleotide sequence: TGCAGCGTCTGTACCGGGAGTAGGGTCGCCGAGCAGTACTTC. Translation: CSVCTGSRVAEQYF.

The sample holds a few counts of this clone. V gene TRBV5-1 combines with J gene TRBJ2-3; D unresolved. V was pared by 0 bases and J by 0 bases, with 11 bases between. The CDR3 covers 16 residues. Looked up from germline, CDR1 is SGHRS and CDR2 is YFSETQ. CDR3 sequence: CASSLALTASTDTQYF. CDR3 nucleotide sequence: TGCGCCAGCAGCTTGGCCCTGACGGCTAGCACAGATACGCAGTATTTT.

V gene TRBV7-9 combines with J gene TRBJ2-3; 13 positions match TRBD2. Trimming cost V 5 bases and J 2 bases; bases outside gene matches: 13. Germline assignment: CDR1 SEHNR and CDR2 FQNEAQ (reference sequence). The CDR3 sequence is 19 residues long. The CDR3 DNA sequence: TGTGCCAGCAGCAGAACTAGCGGGGGGGCCTCGGCTTTCACAGATACGCAGTATTTT. Residues: CASSRTSGGASAFTDTQYF.

This sequence joins TRBV2 and TRBJ1-5, with D possibly TRBD1 on 6 matching bases. Germline values: CDR1 SNHLY, CDR2 FYNNEI. Between the trimmed V and J ends, which lost 6 bases and 6 bases, there was a span of 12 bases. The CDR3 is made up of 13 amino acids. The CDR3 region is CASRSGEVQPQHF. The CDR3 nucleotides are TGTGCCAGCAGGTCAGGGGAGGTTCAGCCCCAGCATTTT. The whole variable domain, filled in from reference TRBV2 and TRBJ1-5, reads EPEVTQTPSHQVTQMGQEVILRCVPISNHLYFYWYRQILGQKVEFLVSFYNNEISEKSEIFDDQFSVERPDGSNFTLKIRSTKLEDSAMYFCASRSGEVQPQHFGDGTRLSIL.

The chain recombines TRBV19 with TRBJ1-5; 7 bases match TRBD1. This CDR3 region has 15 residues. Trimming at V came to 3 bases and at J to 0 bases, leaving 2 bases not matched to a gene. Germline V gives CDR1 LNHDA, CDR2 SQIVND (reference sequence). For the CDR3, the DNA is TGTGCCAGTAGTATTGGGGACAGTAGCAATCAGCCCCAGCATTTT. This translates into CASSIGDSSNQPQHF.

The rearrangement uses TRBV30 and TRBJ1-1, with 9 bases identical to TRBD1. The germline V gene has CDR1 GTSNPN and CDR2 SVGIG (reference sequence). This CDR3 contains 13 residues. V lost 0 bases to trimming and J lost 13 bases; unmatched junction nucleotides: 9. CDR3 nucleotide sequence: TGTGCCTGGAGTGTAAATAGGGACAGGGTGGGTTTCTTT. Its protein product is CAWSVNRDRVGFF.

V usage is TRBV19 and J usage is TRBJ1-1; D remains unclear. Germline CDR1 reads LNHDA; CDR2 reads SQIVND (reference sequence). CDR3 size: 14 residues. The germline V and J ends were trimmed by 1 base and 0 bases, with 6 bases remaining between them. CDR3 nucleotide sequence: TGTGCCAGTAGTATAGGACGGCTGAACACTGAAGCTTTCTTT. It yields the protein CASSIGRLNTEAFF.

V and J are TRBV6-1 and TRBJ1-1; D is ambiguous. This CDR3 region has 13 residues. Germline values: CDR1 MNHNS, CDR2 SASEGT. The germline V and J ends were trimmed by 3 bases and 4 bases, with 9 bases remaining between them. The chain's CDR3 is CASSEGRPTEAFF. The CDR3 DNA reads as TGTGCCAGCAGTGAGGGGAGACCCACTGAAGCTTTCTTT.

This clone has only one observation. The chain combines TRBV4-1 with TRBJ1-6; 8 positions agree with TRBD1. V trimming: 0 bases; J trimming: 7 bases; junction bases outside the gene matches: 5. Germline V gives CDR1 MGHRA, CDR2 YSYEKL. There are 16 residues in the CDR3. This chain's CDR3 is CASSQEATGGNSPLHF. The CDR3 DNA reads TGCGCCAGCAGCCAAGAGGCCACAGGGGGAAATTCACCCCTCCACTTT.

The chain uses TRBV10-3 and TRBJ1-2; D gene unclear. Germline V gives CDR1 ENHRY, CDR2 SYGVKD. This CDR3 has 14 amino acids. V gave up 6 bases and J gave up 1 base, with 12 bases separating them. The CDR3 DNA follows: TGTGCCATCAGCTCGGCTCCGGGTAACTATGGCTACACCTTC. It translates to CAISSAPGNYGYTF.

The chain couples TRBV7-3 to TRBJ2-3; D may be TRBD2 (6 bases). CDR3 length: 14 residues. Deletions cut 5 bases from V and 4 bases from J, with 13 bases between. The germline V gene encodes CDR1 SGHTA and CDR2 FQGTGA. The DNA of the CDR3 is TGTGCCAGCAGCCGGGACTCTGGGGCAGATACGCAGTATTTT. Translation: CASSRDSGADTQYF.

Of note for this clone: A read error may produce the germline difference seen at one junction end. The chain recombines TRBV7-8 with TRBJ1-1; D unresolved. Germline V gene sequence: CDR1 SGHVS, CDR2 FQNEAQ. The CDR3 has 14 amino acids. The CDR3 DNA follows: TGTGCCAGCAGCCGAGCAACTATGAACGCTGAAGCTTTCTTT. The encoded protein is CASSRATMNAEAFF.

The DNA for the CDR3 is TGTGCCAGCAGTTTTGGGCTAGCGATGTACGAGCAGTACTTC. As protein: CASSFGLAMYEQYF. The rearrangement uses TRBV28 and TRBJ2-7; tentative D call: TRBD2 (6 bases). CDR3 length equals 14 residues. Trimming pared 3 bases from V and 4 bases from J, leaving 13 bases between. Germline V gene sequence: CDR1 MDHEN, CDR2 SYDVKM.

The CDR3 loop reads CASSEGGRETQYF. DNA of the CDR3: TGTGCCAGCAGTGAAGGGGGGCGAGAGACCCAGTACTTC. The chain has TRBV6-1 and TRBJ2-5; perhaps TRBD1 as D (6 bases). CDR3 size: 13 residues. Germline V gene data show CDR1 as MNHNS and CDR2 as SASEGT. Trimming removed 1 base at V and 4 bases at J, with 7 bases between.

The gene calls are TRBV7-3 and TRBJ2-1; perhaps TRBD2 as D (6 bases). Germline values: CDR1 SGHTA, CDR2 FQGTGA. V was clipped by 6 bases and J by 5 bases, with 14 bases between them. The CDR3 extends over 14 amino acids. The chain's CDR3 is CASSPRLENNEQFF. The CDR3 DNA reads TGTGCCAGCAGTCCTCGACTAGAAAACAATGAGCAGTTCTTC.

The gene calls are TRBV18 and TRBJ1-2, with a possible D match to TRBD1 (5 bases). This CDR3 comprises 14 residues. Deletions cut 4 bases from V and 8 bases from J, with 17 bases between. CDR1 is KGHSH and CDR2 is LQKENI in the germline V gene. CDR3 loop: CASSLQDRIGGYTF. Written as DNA, the CDR3 is TGTGCCAGCTCACTACAGGACCGGATCGGGGGCTACACCTTC.

J is TRBJ2-1 and V is TRBV10-2, with TRBD1 matching over 8 bases. This CDR3 contains 14 residues. Trimming removed 0 bases from V and 7 bases from J; junction bases left unmatched: 2. Germline lookup yields CDR1 WSHSY and CDR2 SAAADI. The chain's CDR3 is CASSESWDRNEQFF. The CDR3 DNA is TGCGCCAGCAGTGAGTCTTGGGACAGGAATGAGCAGTTCTTC.

The J gene is TRBJ2-3, the V gene TRBV5-1; TRBD2 matches 8 bases. Germline V gives CDR1 SGHRS, CDR2 YFSETQ. The CDR3 extends over 16 amino acids. V trimming: 2 bases; J trimming: 2 bases; junction bases outside the gene matches: 7. The CDR3 here is CASSFGGAFYTDTQYF. As DNA, the CDR3 is TGCGCCAGCAGCTTCGGGGGGGCCTTTTACACAGATACGCAGTATTTT.

The chain uses TRBV6-1 and TRBJ2-7, with D perhaps matching TRBD1 (5 bases). The CDR3 is 14 amino acids. From germline, CDR1 is MNHNS and CDR2 SASEGT. Trimming left V 6 bases short and J 0 bases short, with 12 bases between. The CDR3 is CASSPDKLSYEQYF. Written as DNA, the CDR3 is TGTGCCAGCAGCCCGGACAAGCTCTCCTACGAGCAGTACTTC.

The V gene is TRBV7-8, the J gene TRBJ1-4, with D uncertain. The V gene lost 6 bases and the J gene lost 4 bases, with 12 bases spanning the gap. This CDR3 is 14 amino acids long. Germline V gene lookup returns CDR1 SGHVS and CDR2 FQNEAQ. CDR3 bases: TGTGCCAGCAGACTTTCGGGAAGTAATGAAAAACTGTTTTTT. Translated: CASRLSGSNEKLFF. The full variable domain, rest sourced from reference TRBV7-8 and TRBJ1-4, is GAGVSQSPRYKVAKRGQDVALRCDPISGHVSLFWYQQALGQGPEFLTYFQNEAQLDKSGLPSDRFFAERPEGSVSTLKIQRTQQEDSAVYLCASRLSGSNEKLFFGSGTQLSVL.

J is TRBJ1-2 and V is TRBV10-3; 7 bases match TRBD1. V was pared by 6 bases and J by 4 bases, with 5 bases of the junction left unmatched. Germline lookup yields CDR1 ENHRY and CDR2 SYGVKD. The CDR3 length is 13 residues. The CDR3 spells CAIRVQGTYGYTF. In nucleotides, the CDR3 is TGTGCCATCAGAGTACAGGGGACCTATGGCTACACCTTC.

The chain uses TRBV19 and TRBJ1-2; D gene ambiguous. Per germline, CDR1 LNHDA and CDR2 SQIVND (reference sequence). Trimming left V 0 bases short and J 2 bases short, with 1 base between. The CDR3 runs 12 residues. Here the CDR3 DNA reads TGTGCCAGTAGTATAGAAAACTATGGCTACACCTTC. This sequence encodes CASSIENYGYTF.

The sample holds one count of this clone. The chain joins TRBV28 to TRBJ2-3, with a weak D call TRBD2 (5 bases). There are 14 residues in the CDR3. V lost 7 bases and J 2 bases, leaving 13 bases between the germline ends. Germline V CDR1 and CDR2: MDHEN, SYDVKM. The CDR3 protein is CASKRGGNTDTQYF. The CDR3 DNA reads TGTGCCAGCAAAAGAGGAGGTAACACAGATACGCAGTATTTT.